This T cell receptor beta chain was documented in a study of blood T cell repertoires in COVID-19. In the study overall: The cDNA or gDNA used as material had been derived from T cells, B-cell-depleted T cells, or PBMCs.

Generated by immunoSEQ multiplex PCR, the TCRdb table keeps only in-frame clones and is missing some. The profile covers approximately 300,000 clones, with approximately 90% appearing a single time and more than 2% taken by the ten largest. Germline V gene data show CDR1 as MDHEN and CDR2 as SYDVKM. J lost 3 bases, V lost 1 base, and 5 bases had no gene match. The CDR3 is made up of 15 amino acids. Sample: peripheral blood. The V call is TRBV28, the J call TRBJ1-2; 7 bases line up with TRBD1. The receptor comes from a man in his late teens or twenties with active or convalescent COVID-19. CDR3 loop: CASSLSRDRDYGYTF. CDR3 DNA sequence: TGTGCCAGCAGTTTATCGAGGGACAGAGACTATGGCTACACCTTC.